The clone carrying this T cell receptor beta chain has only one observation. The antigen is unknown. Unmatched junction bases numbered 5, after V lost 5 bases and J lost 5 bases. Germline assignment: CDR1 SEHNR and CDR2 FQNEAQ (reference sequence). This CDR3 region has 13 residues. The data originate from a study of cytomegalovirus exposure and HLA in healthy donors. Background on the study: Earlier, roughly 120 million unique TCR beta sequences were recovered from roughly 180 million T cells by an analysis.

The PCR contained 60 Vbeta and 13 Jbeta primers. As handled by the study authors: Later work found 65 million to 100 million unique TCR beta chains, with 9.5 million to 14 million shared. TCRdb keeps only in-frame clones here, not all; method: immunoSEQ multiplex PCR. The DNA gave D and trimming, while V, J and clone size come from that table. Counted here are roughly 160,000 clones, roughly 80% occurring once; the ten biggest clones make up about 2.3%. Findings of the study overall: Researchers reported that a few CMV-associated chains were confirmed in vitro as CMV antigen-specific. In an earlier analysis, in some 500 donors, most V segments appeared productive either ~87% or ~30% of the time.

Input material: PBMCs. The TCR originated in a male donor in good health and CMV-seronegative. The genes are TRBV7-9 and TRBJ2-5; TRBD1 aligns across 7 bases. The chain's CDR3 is CASSGGQRETQYF. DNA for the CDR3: TGTGCCAGCAGCGGGGGACAGCGGGAGACCCAGTACTTC.